The rows below give T cell receptor beta chains drawn from one sample of a study of T cell responses to AZD1222 COVID-19 vaccine. Assay: immunoSEQ multiplex PCR; the TCRdb copy retains only in-frame clones and omits some. The data hold about 77,000 clones, with roughly nine tenths observed a single time. The sample consisted of peripheral blood, taken 28 days after the second AZD1222 dose. The receptors originated from an adult who received the AZD1222 COVID-19 vaccine. Both conserved end residues are part of each CDR3. The D gene is left open where the match is weak. Some rows have no size entry. The others give once, few or many, or a class for an expanded clone.

v_gene	abundance	j_gene	d_gene	CDR3nt	CDR3aa
TRBV15	-	TRBJ2-1	-	TGTGCCACCAGCAGAGCTTCAACGGGATTTTGGCAGTTCTTC	CATSRASTGFWQFF
TRBV5-4	-	TRBJ2-1	-	TGTGCCAGCAGCTTGGCGGCTAGCAATGAGCAGTTCTTC	CASSLAASNEQFF
TRBV18	-	TRBJ1-1	TRBD1	TGTGCCAGCTCATTTTCACAGGGGCGACGAGCCATGAACACTGAAGCTTTCTTT	CASSFSQGRRAMNTEAFF
TRBV2	-	TRBJ1-1	-	TGTGCCAGCAGTGTACGACAAAAGAACACTGAAGCTTTCTTT	CASSVRQKNTEAFF
TRBV2	-	TRBJ2-5	TRBD2	TGTGCCAGCAGTGGGCTAGCGGGAAGTGAGACCCAGTACTTC	CASSGLAGSETQYF
TRBV11-3	-	TRBJ2-2	TRBD1	TGTGCCAGCAGCCTAGGACAGGGGGACACCGGGGAGCTGTTTTTT	CASSLGQGDTGELFF
TRBV29-1	-	TRBJ1-3	TRBD1	TGCAGCGTGGGGACAGGAAGAAACACCATATATTTT	CSVGTGRNTIYF
TRBV11-2	-	TRBJ1-2	-	TGTGCCAGCAGCTTAGCTCGGGAGCGGGGTAACTATGGCTACACCTTC	CASSLARERGNYGYTF
TRBV18	-	TRBJ1-2	-	TGTGCCAGCTCATCTACGGGGGACCCCGGCGGGGGCTACACCTTC	CASSSTGDPGGGYTF
TRBV6-4	-	TRBJ2-3	-	TGTGCCAGCAGCAACGAGCGGAGCACAGATACGCAGTATTTT	CASSNERSTDTQYF
TRBV5-1	few	TRBJ2-7	TRBD1	TGCGCCAGCAGAACCGGGACAGGGCCCAACGAGCAGTACTTC	CASRTGTGPNEQYF
TRBV20-1	-	TRBJ1-1	TRBD1	TGCAGTGCTAGAGTGGACAGGGCGGCTTTCTTT	CSARVDRAAFF
TRBV7-9	-	TRBJ2-7	-	TGTGCCAGCAGCCTGAGCGGGCGCCGATCCTACGAGCAGTACTTC	CASSLSGRRSYEQYF
TRBV12-3/TRBV12-4	few	TRBJ1-5	-	TGTGCCAGCAGTTTAGGAGTAAATCAGCCCCAGCATTTT	CASSLGVNQPQHF
TRBV19	-	TRBJ2-2	-	TGTGCCAGTAGCGTCGACATTGCAGCTACGAACACCGGGGAGCTGTTTTTT	CASSVDIAATNTGELFF
TRBV19	once	TRBJ2-7	TRBD1	TGTGCCAGTAGTATCCGGGACAGGGTACAGGAGCAGTACTTC	CASSIRDRVQEQYF
TRBV6-6	few	TRBJ2-7	-	TGTGCCAGCAGTCCACCCTGGGAGAGAAAAGCGTCCTACGAGCAGTACTTC	CASSPPWERKASYEQYF
TRBV7-3	-	TRBJ2-5	TRBD1	TGTGCCAGCAGCCCATCCGGACAGGGGGCGCGTGAGACCCAGTACTTC	CASSPSGQGARETQYF
TRBV18	-	TRBJ2-5	TRBD2	TGTGCCAGCTCACCGACTAGCGGACAAGAGACCCAGTACTTC	CASSPTSGQETQYF
TRBV6-1	-	TRBJ1-2	-	TGTGCCAGCAGTGAAAGTCGGAGTATCTATGGCTACACCTTC	CASSESRSIYGYTF
TRBV6-5	-	TRBJ2-3	TRBD2	TGTGCCGCCGGGACTAGTTCCTCAGATACGCAGTATTTT	CAAGTSSSDTQYF
TRBV5-1	-	TRBJ1-1	TRBD1	TGCGCCAGCAGCTTTGGACAGGGCACTGAAGCTTTCTTT	CASSFGQGTEAFF
TRBV7-2	-	TRBJ2-5	-	TGTGCCAGCAGCTTCGGACTGAGCCAAGAGACCCAGTACTTC	CASSFGLSQETQYF
TRBV11-2	once	TRBJ2-1	TRBD2	TGTGCCAGCAGCTTAGGCGAGCGGGAGGGCCTCTGGCATGAGCAGTTCTTC	CASSLGEREGLWHEQFF
TRBV27	once	TRBJ1-1	-	TGTGCCAGCAGGCACTTAGGCGGATTGAAAACTGAAGCTTTCTTT	CASRHLGGLKTEAFF
TRBV30	few	TRBJ2-5	-	TGTGCCTGGGGCAGGAGAGCAGATCAGTACTTC	CAWGRRADQYF
TRBV27	-	TRBJ2-1	-	TGTGCCAGCAGCCTGGGGGGTGGTGAGCAGTTCTTC	CASSLGGGEQFF